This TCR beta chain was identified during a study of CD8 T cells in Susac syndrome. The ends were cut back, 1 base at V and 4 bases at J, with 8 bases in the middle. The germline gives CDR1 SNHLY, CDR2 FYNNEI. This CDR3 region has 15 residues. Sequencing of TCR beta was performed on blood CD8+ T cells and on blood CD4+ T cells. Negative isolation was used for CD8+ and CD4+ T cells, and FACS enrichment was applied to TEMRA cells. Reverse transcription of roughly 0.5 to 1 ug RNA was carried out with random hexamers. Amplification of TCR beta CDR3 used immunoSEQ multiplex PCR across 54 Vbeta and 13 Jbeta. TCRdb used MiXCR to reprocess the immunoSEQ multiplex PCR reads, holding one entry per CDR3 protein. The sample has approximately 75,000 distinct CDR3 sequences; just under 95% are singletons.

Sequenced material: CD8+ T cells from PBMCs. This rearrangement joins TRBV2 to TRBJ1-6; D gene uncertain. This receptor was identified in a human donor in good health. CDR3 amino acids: CASSEGEVYNSPLHF. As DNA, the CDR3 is TGTGCCAGCAGTGAAGGGGAGGTTTATAATTCACCCCTCCACTTT.